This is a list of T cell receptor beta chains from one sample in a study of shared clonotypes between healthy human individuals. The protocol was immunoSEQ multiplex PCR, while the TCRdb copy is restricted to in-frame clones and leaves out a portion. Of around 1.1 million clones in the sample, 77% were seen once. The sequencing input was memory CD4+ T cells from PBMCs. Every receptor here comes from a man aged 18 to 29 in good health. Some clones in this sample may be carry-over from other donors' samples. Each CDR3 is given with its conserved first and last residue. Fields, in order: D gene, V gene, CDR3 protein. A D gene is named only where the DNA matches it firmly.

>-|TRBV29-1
CSVVGRGGDEQYF
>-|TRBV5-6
CASSFGATSYEQYF
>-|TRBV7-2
CASSSDPSRVGQFF
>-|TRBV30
CAWSPGLPGGDTQYF
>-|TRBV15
CATSRPRRGGNTEAFF
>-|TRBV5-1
CASSLPSSAITGELFF
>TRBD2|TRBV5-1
CASSNSLAGETQYF
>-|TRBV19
CASSRTDRYEQYF
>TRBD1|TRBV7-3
CASSFLTGSTGELFF
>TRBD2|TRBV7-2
CASSLGPSGRTNSYEQYF
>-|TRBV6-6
CASSYQWGEQFF
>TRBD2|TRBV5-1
CASSLSGRASDEQYF
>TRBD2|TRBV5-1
CASSPIQGAGGPYNEQFF
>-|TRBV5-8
CASSFGSVYEQYF
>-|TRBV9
CASAVNSGNTIYF
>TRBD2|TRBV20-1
CSASREGRQFF
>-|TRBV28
CASSSGAYNEQFF
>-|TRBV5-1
CASSRTGTTYNEQFF
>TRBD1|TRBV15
CATSRDRDSYEQYF
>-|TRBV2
CASSVGVNTEAFF
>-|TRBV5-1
CASSSNSGYHEQYF
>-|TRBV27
CASSSQGRGGLGAFF
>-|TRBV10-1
CATQDSFYEQYF
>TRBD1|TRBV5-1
CASKRVTGAYNEQFF
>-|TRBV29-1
CSALERETQYF
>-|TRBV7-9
CASSFVFGDTQYF
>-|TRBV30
CAWGTRQRAGANVLTF
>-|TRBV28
CASSPPGRSYEKLFF
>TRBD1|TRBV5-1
CASSNTPGQLNEKLFF
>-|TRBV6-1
CASSELSWTANANYGYTF
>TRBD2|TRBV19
CASSRPASGNTGELFF
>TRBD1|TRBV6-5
CASRRGQGVSYEQYF
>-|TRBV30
CAWTLGQLGLGSNQPQHF
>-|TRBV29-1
CSVSIGSGEQPQHF
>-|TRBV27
CASSRGAGYEQYF
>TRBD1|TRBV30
CAWVRGAGGGYTF
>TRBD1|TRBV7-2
CASSANRGGDTEAFF
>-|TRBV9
CASSVADTYTEAFF
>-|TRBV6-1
CASSELGGPQHF
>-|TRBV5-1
CASSLNARGGNTIYF
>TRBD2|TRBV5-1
CASSILAGGGYNEQFF
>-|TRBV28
CATNTGWEQYF
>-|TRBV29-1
CSVESQPGIGYTF
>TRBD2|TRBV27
CASSSRPAWEGSSGANVLTF